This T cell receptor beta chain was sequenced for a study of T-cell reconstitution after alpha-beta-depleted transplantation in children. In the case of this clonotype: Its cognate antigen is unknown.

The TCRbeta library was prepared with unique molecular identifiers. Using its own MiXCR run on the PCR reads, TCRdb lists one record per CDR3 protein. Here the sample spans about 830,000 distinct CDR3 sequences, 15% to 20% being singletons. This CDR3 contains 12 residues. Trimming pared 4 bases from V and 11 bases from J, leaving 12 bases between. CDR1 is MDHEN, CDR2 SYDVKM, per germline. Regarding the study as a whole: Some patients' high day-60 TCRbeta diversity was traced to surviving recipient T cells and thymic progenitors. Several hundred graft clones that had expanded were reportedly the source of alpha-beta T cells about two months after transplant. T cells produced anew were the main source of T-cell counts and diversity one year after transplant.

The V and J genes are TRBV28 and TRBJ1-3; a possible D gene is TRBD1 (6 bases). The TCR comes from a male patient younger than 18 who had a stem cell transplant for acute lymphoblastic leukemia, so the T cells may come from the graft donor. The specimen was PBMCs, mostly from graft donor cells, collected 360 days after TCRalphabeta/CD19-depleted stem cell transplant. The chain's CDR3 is CASSSQGRAIYF. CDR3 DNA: TGTGCCAGCAGTTCACAGGGTCGGGCCATATATTTT.